Following are 32 T cell receptor beta chains from one sample sequenced in a study of blood T cell repertoires in COVID-19. Clones were read by immunoSEQ multiplex PCR, and TCRdb kept only the in-frame ones, dropping some. The sample contains 120,000 to 150,000 clones, approximately 82% of which appear only once. Material: peripheral blood. The receptors come from a human donor with acute or convalescent COVID-19. The donor label of this sample is uncertain.

The genes are TRBV6-5 and TRBJ1-2, with TRBD1 as a possible D gene (5 bases). Germline values: CDR1 MNHEY, CDR2 SVGAGI. CDR3 length: 14 amino acids. The germline V and J ends were trimmed by 6 bases and 6 bases, with 17 bases remaining between them. The CDR3 coding sequence is TGTGCCAGCAGATCCAGGGTCCCAGGCGATGGCTACACCTTC. It is translated as CASRSRVPGDGYTF.

V gene TRBV28 combines with J gene TRBJ1-6, with 7 bases matching TRBD1. Germline V gene sequence: CDR1 MDHEN, CDR2 SYDVKM. This CDR3 comprises 14 residues. The V segment lost 4 bases and the J segment 10 bases; nucleotides outside the gene matches: 7. The CDR3 nucleotides read TGTGCCAGCAGTTCGACAGGGAGGAGATCACCCCTCCACTTT. This translates into CASSSTGRRSPLHF.

This chain links TRBV18 with TRBJ2-3; D is uncertain. CDR1 and CDR2 (germline): KGHSH, LQKENI. The CDR3 extends over 14 amino acids. V was shortened by 0 bases and J by 3 bases, with 7 bases between the two germline ends. The CDR3 region is CASSPPVRTDTQYF. The CDR3 nucleotides are TGTGCCAGCTCACCACCGGTCCGGACAGATACGCAGTATTTT.

This sequence joins TRBV29-1 and TRBJ2-1, with 8 positions matching TRBD1. Losses at the gene ends were 7 bases for V and 5 bases for J; bases not matched to a gene: 13. Per germline, CDR1 SQVTM and CDR2 ANQGSEA. The CDR3 consists of 15 residues. The CDR3 coding sequence is TGCAGCGCCGGCCGGCAGGGGGCGTGGGACAATGAGCAGTTCTTC. It translates to CSAGRQGAWDNEQFF.

J is TRBJ1-2 and V is TRBV6-2 or TRBV6-3; D gene ambiguous. CDR3 length equals 14 residues. CDR1 and CDR2 from the germline V gene are MNHEY and SVGEGT. Trimming left V 6 bases short and J 1 base short, with 12 bases between. The chain's CDR3 is CASSRYGDNYGYTF. CDR3 nucleotides: TGTGCCAGCAGCCGATACGGGGATAACTATGGCTACACCTTC.

The V gene is TRBV7-2, the J gene TRBJ2-5; D may be TRBD2 (5 bases). V was shortened by 2 bases and J by 2 bases, with 12 bases between the two germline ends. Germline assignment: CDR1 SGHTA and CDR2 FQGNSA. There are 15 residues in the CDR3. The CDR3 DNA reads as TGTGCCAGCAGCTTACTGGGCAGCGGTCAAGAGACCCAGTACTTC. Its translation is CASSLLGSGQETQYF.

This clone was seen more than once but under ten times. J is TRBJ1-2 and V is TRBV5-6; D uncertain. Germline CDR1 SGHDT, CDR2 YYEEEE. The CDR3 contains 13 residues. Trimming removed 0 bases at V and 7 bases at J, with 10 bases between. The CDR3 here is CASSLDSFPGYTF. CDR3 nucleotide sequence: TGTGCCAGCAGCTTGGACAGTTTTCCTGGCTACACCTTC.

This sequence joins TRBV30 and TRBJ2-3; 10 nucleotides line up with TRBD2. In germline, CDR1 is GTSNPN, CDR2 SVGIG (reference sequence). The CDR3 length is 17 residues. Unmatched junction bases numbered 15, after V lost 5 bases and J lost 4 bases. This chain's CDR3 is CAWSRSGGGLTADTQYF. The CDR3 DNA reads as TGTGCCTGGTCGCGCAGCGGGGGGGGCCTGACGGCAGATACGCAGTATTTT.

The chain recombines TRBV5-1 with TRBJ2-5, with D perhaps matching TRBD2 (6 bases). Germline lookup yields CDR1 SGHRS and CDR2 YFSETQ. The CDR3 sequence is 16 residues long. Trimming cost V 4 bases and J 3 bases, with 19 bases left between them. The CDR3 is CASSEGRWASEETQYF. DNA of the CDR3: TGCGCCAGCAGCGAGGGGAGGTGGGCTTCAGAAGAGACCCAGTACTTC.

Comment on this clone: The sample holds other DNA sequences that translate to the same CDR3. The chain is built from TRBV10-3 and TRBJ2-3; D is uncertain. V shed 1 base and J shed 3 bases, with 8 bases lying between them. Germline-derived CDR1 and CDR2 are ENHRY and SYGVKD. The CDR3 runs 14 residues. The CDR3 reads CAISEYQSTDTQYF. In DNA form, the CDR3 reads TGTGCCATCAGTGAGTATCAGTCAACAGATACGCAGTATTTT.

In this sample, this clone turned up once. This chain uses TRBV5-4 with TRBJ1-4, with 9 bases that match TRBD1. The CDR3 is 15 amino acids. CDR1 is SGHNT and CDR2 is YYREEE in the germline V gene (reference sequence). V lost 5 bases, J lost 7 bases, and 9 bases stayed unmatched. CDR3 nucleotides: TGTGCCAGCAGTTCACAGGGGGCGCAGGGTGAAAAACTGTTTTTT. This codes for CASSSQGAQGEKLFF.

This chain links TRBV28 with TRBJ1-5; tentatively, D is TRBD1 (6 bases). The CDR3 extends over 15 amino acids. In germline, CDR1 is MDHEN, CDR2 SYDVKM. V was cut by 6 bases and J by 2 bases, with 14 bases left in between. Here the CDR3 reads CASSTRAGGNQPQHF. In DNA form, the CDR3 reads TGTGCCAGCAGCACAAGGGCAGGGGGCAATCAGCCCCAGCATTTT.

The rearrangement joins TRBV10-1 to TRBJ1-6, with no clear D. There are 9 residues in the CDR3. V was trimmed by 4 bases and J by 15 bases, leaving 4 bases between them. Germline lookup yields CDR1 WNHNN and CDR2 SYGVQD (reference sequence). CDR3 nucleotide sequence: TGCGCCAGCAGTGGTCGCCTCCACTTT. Protein: CASSGRLHF.

V is TRBV19 and J is TRBJ1-1; D is ambiguous. The CDR3 has 14 residues. CDR1 is LNHDA and CDR2 is SQIVND in the germline V gene (reference sequence). V lost 3 bases, J lost 0 bases, and 8 bases lay in between. The CDR3 reads CASSMRVMNTEAFF. The CDR3, as DNA: TGTGCCAGTAGTATGCGTGTAATGAACACTGAAGCTTTCTTT.

The chain recombines TRBV3-1 (or the pseudogene TRBV3-2) with TRBJ1-2, with 9 bases identical to TRBD1. The V and J ends lost 6 bases and 7 bases, in that order; junction bases with no gene match: 6. This CDR3 spans 13 amino acids. CDR1 LGHDT and CDR2 YNNKEL come from the germline V gene (reference sequence). CDR3 DNA: TGTGCCAGCAGGGCTGGGACAGGGAGTGGCTACACCTTC. Translated: CASRAGTGSGYTF.

This chain uses TRBV6-5 with TRBJ1-2, with 12 bases fitting TRBD1. J was trimmed by 8 bases and V by 6 bases; bases with no gene match: 4. Per the germline V gene, CDR1 is MNHEY and CDR2 is SVGAGI. The CDR3 contains 13 residues. CDR3 sequence: CASRGDRGRGYTF. Written as DNA, the CDR3 is TGTGCCAGCAGGGGGGACAGGGGGCGCGGCTACACCTTC.

This chain uses TRBV10-3 with TRBJ1-1, with 11 positions matching TRBD1. The CDR3 is made up of 16 amino acids. The J segment lost 0 bases and the V segment lost 10 bases, leaving 10 bases of the junction unmatched. The germline V gene has CDR1 ENHRY and CDR2 SYGVKD. The CDR3, as DNA: TGTGCCACCCAAACCGGGACAGGGGGGATGAACACTGAAGCTTTCTTT. It translates to CATQTGTGGMNTEAFF.

This clone was detected a few times. The chain couples TRBV30 to TRBJ1-5; D possibly corresponds to TRBD1 (6 bases). The V end was cut by 3 bases, the J end by 0 bases, with 15 bases between. CDR3 size: 16 residues. Germline values: CDR1 GTSNPN, CDR2 SVGIG (reference sequence). The CDR3 region has the DNA TGTGCCTGGAGGGGGACAAGGAGTTCTAGCAATCAGCCCCAGCATTTT. It translates to CAWRGTRSSSNQPQHF.

A remark on this clone: Different DNA sequences within this sample yield the same CDR3. The chain couples TRBV5-1 to TRBJ2-5, with a possible D match to TRBD1 (6 bases). V lost 4 bases, J lost 2 bases, and 12 bases lay in between. The CDR3 loop spans 14 amino acids. Germline CDR1 reads SGHRS; CDR2 reads YFSETQ. The DNA of the CDR3 is TGCGCCAGCAGCCCCGGACAGCGTCAAGAGACCCAGTACTTC. Its protein is CASSPGQRQETQYF. Full variable domain (outside the CDR3, taken from reference TRBV5-1 and TRBJ2-5): KAGVTQTPRYLIKTRGQQVTLSCSPISGHRSVSWYQQTPGQGLQFLFEYFSETQRNKGNFPGRFSGRQFSNSRSEMNVSTLELGDSALYLCASSPGQRQETQYFGPGTRLLVL.

DNA for the CDR3: TGTGCCAGTAGTAAAAAGACAGGGGGCGGCTATGGCTACACCTTC. This sequence encodes CASSKKTGGGYGYTF. The chain combines TRBV19 with TRBJ1-2; 10 bases map to TRBD1. J lost 4 bases, V lost 4 bases, and 6 bases had no gene match. CDR3 length: 15 amino acids. In germline, CDR1 is LNHDA, CDR2 SQIVND (reference sequence).

The rearrangement joins TRBV3-1 (or the pseudogene TRBV3-2) to TRBJ2-7; D perhaps matches TRBD1 (6 bases). This CDR3 is built from 14 residues. V shed 3 bases and J shed 5 bases, with 14 bases lying between them. The V gene's germline CDR1 is LGHDT and CDR2 YNNKEL (reference sequence). The chain's CDR3 is CASSQGVRDNEQYF. The CDR3 region has the DNA TGTGCCAGCAGCCAGGGAGTCAGGGACAACGAGCAGTACTTC.

This clone was detected a few times. V is TRBV5-1 and J is TRBJ1-2; D remains unclear. Germline CDR1 and CDR2: SGHRS and YFSETQ. The CDR3 totals 13 residues. Trimming removed 5 bases from V and 8 bases from J, with 16 bases in between. CDR3 in amino acids: CASRFDQLGGYTF. The CDR3 DNA reads TGCGCCAGCAGGTTTGATCAGCTAGGCGGCTACACCTTC. The full variable domain, rest sourced from reference TRBV5-1 and TRBJ1-2, is KAGVTQTPRYLIKTRGQQVTLSCSPISGHRSVSWYQQTPGQGLQFLFEYFSETQRNKGNFPGRFSGRQFSNSRSEMNVSTLELGDSALYLCASRFDQLGGYTFGSGTRLTVV.

This clone was counted only a few times. The CDR3 region has the DNA TGCGCCAGCAGCCCCGGGACAGGGGGCTTCGGCTACACCTTC. This codes for CASSPGTGGFGYTF. The chain couples TRBV5-1 to TRBJ1-2; 12 nucleotides match TRBD1. Unmatched junction bases numbered 6, after V lost 4 bases and J lost 8 bases. Germline V gene sequence: CDR1 SGHRS, CDR2 YFSETQ. The CDR3 consists of 14 residues.

This clone has a count of ten or more. The rearrangement joins TRBV19 to TRBJ1-2; 10 bases line up with TRBD1. Germline V gives CDR1 LNHDA, CDR2 SQIVND (reference sequence). The CDR3 runs 13 residues. V was clipped by 9 bases and J by 6 bases; unmatched bases: 7. CDR3 protein: CARAGQGKHGYTF. CDR3 nucleotides: TGTGCCAGGGCGGGACAGGGGAAACATGGCTACACCTTC.

CDR3 DNA: TGTGCCAGCAGCCAGACGCGGGAGGACACCCAGTACTTC. Its translation: CASSQTREDTQYF. The chain carries TRBV7-2 and TRBJ2-5; 8 bases match TRBD2. V was clipped by 5 bases and J by 8 bases; unmatched bases: 7. Germline V gives CDR1 SGHTA, CDR2 FQGNSA. The CDR3 is made up of 13 amino acids.

There are a few counts of this clone. This chain joins TRBV7-8 and TRBJ2-5; a weak D match, TRBD1 (6 bases). CDR1 SGHVS and CDR2 FQNEAQ come from the germline V gene. V was cut by 4 bases and J by 5 bases, with 11 bases left in between. This CDR3 spans 13 amino acids. The CDR3 loop is CASSWTASETQYF. CDR3 nucleotides: TGTGCCAGCAGCTGGACAGCTAGTGAGACCCAGTACTTC.

The chain has TRBV11-3 and TRBJ2-5, with 10 bases matching TRBD2. Germline lookup yields CDR1 SGHNT and CDR2 YENEEA. This CDR3 is 15 amino acids long. Trimming at V came to 5 bases and at J to 3 bases, leaving 6 bases not matched to a gene. Written as DNA, the CDR3 is TGTGCCAGCAGCCTCCGGACTAGCGGTGAAGAGACCCAGTACTTC. It translates to CASSLRTSGEETQYF.

The genes are TRBV9 and TRBJ1-5; TRBD1 matches 11 bases. The trim removed 6 bases at V and 8 bases at J, leaving 7 bases unmatched. This CDR3 has 14 amino acids. In germline, CDR1 is SGDLS, CDR2 YYNGEE. This chain's CDR3 is CASNRGTGGEPQHF. The CDR3 bases are TGTGCCAGCAATCGGGGGACAGGGGGTGAGCCCCAGCATTTT.

This clone has only a few counts. The rearrangement joins TRBV12-3 or TRBV12-4 to TRBJ1-2; no reliable D call. The CDR3 sequence is 13 residues long. The V and J ends lost 6 bases and 5 bases respectively, with 13 bases between them. The chain's CDR3 is CASRAASVYGYTF. DNA for the CDR3: TGTGCCAGCAGGGCAGCGAGCGTATATGGCTACACCTTC.

V usage is TRBV5-1 and J usage is TRBJ2-2, with unresolved D. In germline, CDR1 is SGHRS, CDR2 YFSETQ. The CDR3 spans 17 residues. The V gene lost 0 bases and the J gene lost 1 base, with 13 bases spanning the gap. The CDR3 region has the DNA TGCGCCAGCAGCTTGGCCAATGGCGGATTGAACACCGGGGAGCTGTTTTTT. It translates to CASSLANGGLNTGELFF.

The chain links TRBV7-2 to TRBJ1-2; a possible D gene is TRBD1 (5 bases). Trimming took 8 bases from V and 8 from J, leaving 24 bases between them. The CDR3 contains 15 residues. Germline V gene sequence: CDR1 SGHTA, CDR2 FQGNSA. As DNA, the CDR3 is TGTGCCAGCCGCGGGGCTGCGACAGCCCTCGAAGGCTACACCTTC. Amino acid sequence: CASRGAATALEGYTF.

V and J are TRBV30 and TRBJ1-2; 7 positions match TRBD1. Looked up from germline, CDR1 is GTSNPN and CDR2 is SVGIG (reference sequence). Trimming cost V 3 bases and J 1 base; bases outside gene matches: 2. This CDR3 region has 13 residues. This CDR3 reads CAWSHRGNYGYTF. The CDR3 region has the DNA TGTGCCTGGAGCCACAGGGGTAACTATGGCTACACCTTC.